This T cell receptor (beta chain) was sequenced during a study of T cell responses to AZD1222 COVID-19 vaccine. The wider study: Pooled together were second doses at about 4 or about 12 weeks.

The CDR3 is 13 amino acids. V was trimmed by 8 bases and J by 7 bases, leaving 17 bases between them. The V gene's germline CDR1 is GTSNPN and CDR2 SVGIG (reference sequence). The study, taken as a whole, reports: Spike-spanning, vaccine-associated CD4 TCRs were dominant at 160-218 and 743-854. Once two AZD1222 doses were given, Spike-specific TCR breadth and depth went up. Donors skewed white British and female; clonal diversity was possibly underestimated.

With regard to this clone: Antigen unknown.

Here immunoSEQ multiplex PCR was the method, and the copy in TCRdb shows in-frame clones only, minus some. Found here are about 140,000 clones, more than 85% of them singletons; the top ten hold approximately 2.8%. Sequenced here: peripheral blood, sampled on day 0 of AZD1222 vaccination. The chain joins TRBV30 to TRBJ1-4; D is unresolved. The source is an adult in good health. The CDR3 region has the DNA TGTGCCACCAGCCAATGGAATGGTGAAAAACTGTTTTTT. Its protein is CATSQWNGEKLFF.